The sample holds many counts of the clone carrying this TCR beta chain. The data originate from a study of T cells in Graves' hyperthyroidism and ophthalmopathy. Study details: At the time of initial diagnosis and before any treatment, peripheral blood was collected.

CDR1 is SGHRS, CDR2 YFSETQ, per germline. The V segment lost 4 bases and the J segment 0 bases; nucleotides outside the gene matches: 8. The CDR3 length is 16 residues. RNA transcripts were the template for amplifying TCR beta CDR3 regions. In the first-round RT-PCR of the TCR CDR3, the HTBI primer set was used. TCRdb re-analysed the multiplex PCR reads in MiXCR, keeping a single row per CDR3 protein. The table lists over 450,000 distinct CDR3 sequences, roughly an eighth of them singletons. The sample comprised blood. The chain carries TRBV5-1 and TRBJ2-7; TRBD1 matches 9 bases. The receptor was derived from a woman between 18 and 29 years old with Graves' hyperthyroidism. CDR3 coding DNA: TGCGCCAGCAGCCCCCAGGGGACAGGGAGCTCCTACGAGCAGTACTTC. Residues: CASSPQGTGSSYEQYF.